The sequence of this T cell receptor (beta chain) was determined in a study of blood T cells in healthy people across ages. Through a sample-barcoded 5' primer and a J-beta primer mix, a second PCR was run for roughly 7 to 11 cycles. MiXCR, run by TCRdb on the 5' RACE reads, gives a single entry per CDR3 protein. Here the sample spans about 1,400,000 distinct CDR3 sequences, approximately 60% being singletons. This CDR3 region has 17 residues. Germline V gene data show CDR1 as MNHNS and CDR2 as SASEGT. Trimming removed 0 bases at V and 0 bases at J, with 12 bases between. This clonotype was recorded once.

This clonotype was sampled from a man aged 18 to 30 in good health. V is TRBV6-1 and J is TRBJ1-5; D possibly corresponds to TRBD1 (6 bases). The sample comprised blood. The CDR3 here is CASSEARRTASNQPQHF. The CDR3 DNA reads TGTGCCAGCAGTGAAGCCAGGCGGACAGCTAGCAATCAGCCCCAGCATTTT.